This passage covers 14 T cell receptor beta chains from one sample sequenced in a study of blood T cell repertoires in COVID-19. Profiling relied on immunoSEQ multiplex PCR, and the TCRdb table lists in-frame clones only, not all of them. Here the sample spans more than 60,000 clones, 88% being singletons. Sequenced input: PBMCs or T cells enriched from blood (not recorded which). All receptors come from a woman aged 40 to 50 who had recovered from COVID-19.

The gene calls are TRBV7-9 and TRBJ1-2, with 8 bases that match TRBD1. This CDR3 has 13 residues. Germline CDR1 and CDR2: SEHNR and FQNEAQ (reference sequence). The J segment lost 7 bases and the V segment lost 3 bases, leaving 4 bases of the junction unmatched. CDR3 nucleotides: TGTGCCAGCAGCTTGCAACAGGGGGTTGGCTACACCTTC. This encodes CASSLQQGVGYTF.

In its sample, this clone was seen once. The chain joins TRBV5-1 to TRBJ1-3, with D unresolved. The V end was cut by 0 bases, the J end by 4 bases, with 14 bases between. Germline V gene sequence: CDR1 SGHRS, CDR2 YFSETQ. The CDR3 spans 16 residues. Written as DNA, the CDR3 is TGCGCCAGCAGCTTGGCCGGCGTTGAGCGGGGAAACACCATATATTTT. Its protein product is CASSLAGVERGNTIYF.

The chain is built from TRBV7-9 and TRBJ2-7, with D unresolved. Looked up from germline, CDR1 is SEHNR and CDR2 is FQNEAQ (reference sequence). The CDR3 consists of 13 residues. Trimming removed 2 bases at V and 3 bases at J, with 8 bases between. The CDR3 spells CASSLTNSYEQYF. Here the CDR3 DNA reads TGTGCCAGCAGCTTAACGAATAGCTACGAGCAGTACTTC.

The genes are TRBV7-9 and TRBJ1-6; no clear D gene. Trimming took off 1 base at V and 9 bases at J, with 13 bases between the two ends. Per the germline V gene, CDR1 is SEHNR and CDR2 is FQNEAQ (reference sequence). This CDR3 has 15 amino acids. In DNA, the CDR3 is TGTGCCAGCAGCTTAGGGGCAAATCTGGGTTCACCCCTCCACTTT. Translated: CASSLGANLGSPLHF.

V usage is TRBV25-1 and J usage is TRBJ2-7; D ambiguous. The CDR3 consists of 14 residues. V lost 3 bases and J 2 bases, leaving 11 bases between the germline ends. In germline, CDR1 is MGHDK, CDR2 SYGVNS. The CDR3 DNA sequence: TGTGCCAGCAGTGATTTCACTTTTCCCTACGAGCAGTACTTC. This gives the protein CASSDFTFPYEQYF.

The V call is TRBV6-5, the J call TRBJ1-1, with 7 bases lining up with TRBD1. The CDR3 has 14 amino acids. Germline V gives CDR1 MNHEY, CDR2 SVGAGI. With 7 bases clipped from V and 0 bases from J, the junction kept 5 bases outside the gene matches. CDR3 sequence: CASKRDSVNTEAFF. The DNA for the CDR3 is TGTGCCAGCAAGAGGGACAGCGTGAACACTGAAGCTTTCTTT.

The chain links TRBV5-6 to TRBJ1-1; perhaps TRBD1 as D (5 bases). The CDR3 loop spans 16 amino acids. V was cut by 4 bases and J by 2 bases, with 18 bases left in between. From germline, CDR1 is SGHDT and CDR2 YYEEEE. This chain's CDR3 is CASSQMGGAYNTEAFF. The DNA of the CDR3 is TGTGCCAGCAGCCAAATGGGCGGGGCGTACAACACTGAAGCTTTCTTT.

The gene calls are TRBV9 and TRBJ2-3; D is undetermined. Trimming took 1 base from V and 4 from J, leaving 4 bases between them. This CDR3 is 12 amino acids long. Germline V gene data show CDR1 as SGDLS and CDR2 as YYNGEE. CDR3 protein: CASSVFSDTQYF. The CDR3 nucleotides are TGTGCCAGCAGCGTATTCTCAGATACGCAGTATTTT.

V gene TRBV12-3 or TRBV12-4 combines with J gene TRBJ2-7; 9 bases align to TRBD1. J was trimmed by 3 bases and V by 9 bases; bases with no gene match: 6. This CDR3 has 13 residues. CDR3 DNA: TGTGCCAGTGCCGGGACAGGGTTCTACGAGCAGTACTTC. Residues: CASAGTGFYEQYF.

The chain combines TRBV9 with TRBJ2-7; weak D call: TRBD1 (5 bases). V was clipped by 4 bases and J by 2 bases, with 16 bases between them. Looked up from germline, CDR1 is SGDLS and CDR2 is YYNGEE. This CDR3 is 15 amino acids long. CDR3 bases: TGTGCCAGCAGCTCCACAGGTTCCGTCCCCTACGAGCAGTACTTC. Translation gives CASSSTGSVPYEQYF.

The rearrangement joins TRBV5-1 to TRBJ1-5, with 8 bases lining up with TRBD1. V shed 8 bases, J shed 7 bases, and the junction held 14 bases outside the gene matches. Germline CDR1 SGHRS, CDR2 YFSETQ. This CDR3 comprises 15 residues. Written as DNA, the CDR3 is TGCGCCAGGCGTCGGGGACAGGCCCGACAGCAGCCCCAGCATTTT. Encoded protein: CARRRGQARQQPQHF.

The chain has TRBV6-6 and TRBJ1-2, with 9 bases aligning to TRBD1. Looked up from germline, CDR1 is MNHNY and CDR2 is SVGAGI (reference sequence). This CDR3 has 13 amino acids. V was clipped by 7 bases and J by 6 bases; unmatched bases: 6. The CDR3 coding sequence is TGTGCCAGCAAACAAGGGACAGGGCATGGCTACACCTTC. Encoded protein: CASKQGTGHGYTF.

The V and J genes are TRBV7-3 and TRBJ1-5; 10 bases line up with TRBD1. CDR1 and CDR2 (germline): SGHTA, FQGTGA. V shed 0 bases, J shed 8 bases, and the junction held 13 bases outside the gene matches. This CDR3 spans 18 amino acids. CDR3 in amino acids: CASSLTFKGTGAPKPQHF. In nucleotides, the CDR3 is TGTGCCAGCAGCTTAACTTTTAAAGGGACAGGGGCCCCTAAGCCCCAGCATTTT.

The V gene is TRBV7-9, the J gene TRBJ2-5, with a weak D call TRBD1 (8 bases). Germline assignment: CDR1 SEHNR and CDR2 FQNEAQ (reference sequence). The CDR3 runs 15 residues. The V gene lost 5 bases and the J gene lost 7 bases, with 20 bases spanning the gap. For the CDR3, the DNA is TGTGCCAGCAGCCCTAAGGACAGGGAGGGGAGGACCCAGTACTTC. Translating it yields CASSPKDREGRTQYF.